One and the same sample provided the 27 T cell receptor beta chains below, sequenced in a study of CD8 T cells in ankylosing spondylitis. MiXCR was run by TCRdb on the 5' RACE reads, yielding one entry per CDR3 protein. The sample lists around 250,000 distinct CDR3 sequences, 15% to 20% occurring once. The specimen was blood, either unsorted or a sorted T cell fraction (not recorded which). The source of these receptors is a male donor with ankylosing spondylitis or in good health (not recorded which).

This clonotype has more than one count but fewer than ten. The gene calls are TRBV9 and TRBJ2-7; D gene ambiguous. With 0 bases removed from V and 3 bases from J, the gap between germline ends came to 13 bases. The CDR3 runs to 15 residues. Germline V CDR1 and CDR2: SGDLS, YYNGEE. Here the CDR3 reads CASSVDGNSNYEQYF. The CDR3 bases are TGTGCCAGCAGCGTAGACGGCAACAGTAACTACGAGCAGTACTTC. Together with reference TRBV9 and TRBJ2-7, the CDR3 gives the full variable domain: DSGVTQTPKHLITATGQRVTLRCSPRSGDLSVYWYQQSLDQGLQFLIQYYNGEERAKGNILERFSAQQFPDLHSELNLSSLELGDSALYFCASSVDGNSNYEQYFGPGTRLTVT.

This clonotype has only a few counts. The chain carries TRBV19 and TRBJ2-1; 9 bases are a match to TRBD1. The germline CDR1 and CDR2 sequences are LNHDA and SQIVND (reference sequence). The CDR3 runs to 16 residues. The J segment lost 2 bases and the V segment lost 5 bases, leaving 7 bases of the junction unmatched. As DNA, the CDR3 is TGTGCCAGTAGTGCGGGACAGGGTTTAACCTACAATGAGCAGTTCTTC. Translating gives CASSAGQGLTYNEQFF.

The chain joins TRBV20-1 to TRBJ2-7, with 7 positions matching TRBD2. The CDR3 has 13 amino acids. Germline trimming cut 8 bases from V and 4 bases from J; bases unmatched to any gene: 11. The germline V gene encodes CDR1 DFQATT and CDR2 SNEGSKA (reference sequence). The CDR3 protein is CSLLLADRYEQYF. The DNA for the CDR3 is TGCAGTTTACTGCTAGCGGACCGGTACGAGCAGTACTTC.

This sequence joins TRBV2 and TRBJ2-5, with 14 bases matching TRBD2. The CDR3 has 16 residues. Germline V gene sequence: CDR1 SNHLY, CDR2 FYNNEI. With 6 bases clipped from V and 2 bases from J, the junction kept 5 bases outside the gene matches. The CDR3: CASSRLAGGIQETQYF. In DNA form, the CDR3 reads TGTGCCAGCAGCAGACTAGCGGGAGGGATTCAAGAGACCCAGTACTTC.

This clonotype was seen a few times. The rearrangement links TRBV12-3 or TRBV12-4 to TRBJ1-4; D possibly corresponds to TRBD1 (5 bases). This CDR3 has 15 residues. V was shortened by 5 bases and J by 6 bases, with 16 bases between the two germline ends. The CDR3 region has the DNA TGTGCCAGCAGTCCCACCCCAGGGTATGATGAAAAACTGTTTTTT. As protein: CASSPTPGYDEKLFF.

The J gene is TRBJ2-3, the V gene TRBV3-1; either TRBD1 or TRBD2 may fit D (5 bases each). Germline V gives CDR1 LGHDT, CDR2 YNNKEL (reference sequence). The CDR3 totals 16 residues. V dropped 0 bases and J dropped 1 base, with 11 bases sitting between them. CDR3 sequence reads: CASSQEGVAGTDTQYF. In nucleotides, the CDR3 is TGTGCCAGCAGCCAAGAGGGGGTGGCGGGCACAGATACGCAGTATTTT.

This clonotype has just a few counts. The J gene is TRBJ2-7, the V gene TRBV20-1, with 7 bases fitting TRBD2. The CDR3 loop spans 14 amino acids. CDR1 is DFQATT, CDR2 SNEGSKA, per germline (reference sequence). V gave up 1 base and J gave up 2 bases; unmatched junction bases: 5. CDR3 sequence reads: CSARVRESPYEQYF. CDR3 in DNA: TGCAGTGCTAGAGTGCGGGAGTCCCCCTACGAGCAGTACTTC.

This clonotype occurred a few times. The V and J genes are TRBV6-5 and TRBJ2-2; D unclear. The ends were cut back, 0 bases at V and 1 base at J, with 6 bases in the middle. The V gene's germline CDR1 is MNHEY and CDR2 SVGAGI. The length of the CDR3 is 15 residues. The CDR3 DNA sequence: TGTGCCAGCAGTTACTCTTTGGGGAACACCGGGGAGCTGTTTTTT. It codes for CASSYSLGNTGELFF.

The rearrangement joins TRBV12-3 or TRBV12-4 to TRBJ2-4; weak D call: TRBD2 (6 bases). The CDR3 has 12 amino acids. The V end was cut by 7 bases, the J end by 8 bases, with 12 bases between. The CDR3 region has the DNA TGTGCCAGCACCATGGGGGGATACATTCAGTACTTC. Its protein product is CASTMGGYIQYF.

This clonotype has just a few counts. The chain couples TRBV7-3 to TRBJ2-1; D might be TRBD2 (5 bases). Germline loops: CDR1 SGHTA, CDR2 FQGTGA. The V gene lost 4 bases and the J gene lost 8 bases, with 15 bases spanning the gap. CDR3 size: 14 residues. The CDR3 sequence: CASSSSLLVHEQFF. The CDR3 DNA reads TGTGCCAGCAGCTCCTCGTTACTAGTCCATGAGCAGTTCTTC.

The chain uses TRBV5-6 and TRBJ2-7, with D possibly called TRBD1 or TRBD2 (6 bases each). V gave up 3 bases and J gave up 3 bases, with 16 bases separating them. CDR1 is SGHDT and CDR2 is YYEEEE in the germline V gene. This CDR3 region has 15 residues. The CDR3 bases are TGTGCCAGCAGCTCGGCGCGGGACACAAACTACGAGCAGTACTTC. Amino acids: CASSSARDTNYEQYF.

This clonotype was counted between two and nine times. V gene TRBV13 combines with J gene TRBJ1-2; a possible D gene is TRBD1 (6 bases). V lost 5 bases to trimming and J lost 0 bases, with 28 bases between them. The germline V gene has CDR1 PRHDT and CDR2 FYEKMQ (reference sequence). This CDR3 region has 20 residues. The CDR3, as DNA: TGTGCCAGCAGCACTATTGGCGGACAGAAGTCCCACCCGTCTAACTATGGCTACACCTTC. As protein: CASSTIGGQKSHPSNYGYTF.

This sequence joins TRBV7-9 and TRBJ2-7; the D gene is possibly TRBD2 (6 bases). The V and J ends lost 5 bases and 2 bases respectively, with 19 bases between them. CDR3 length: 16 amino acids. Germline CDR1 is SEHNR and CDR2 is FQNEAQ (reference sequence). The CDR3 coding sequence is TGTGCCAGCAGCCGAGGGGACGGGAGCTCCACCTACGAGCAGTACTTC. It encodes CASSRGDGSSTYEQYF.

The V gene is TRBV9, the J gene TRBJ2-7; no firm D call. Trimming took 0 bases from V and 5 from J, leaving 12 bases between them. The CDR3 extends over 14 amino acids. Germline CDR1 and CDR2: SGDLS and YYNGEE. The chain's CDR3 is CASSVESVGDEQYF. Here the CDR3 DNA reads TGTGCCAGCAGCGTAGAGTCGGTGGGCGACGAGCAGTACTTC.

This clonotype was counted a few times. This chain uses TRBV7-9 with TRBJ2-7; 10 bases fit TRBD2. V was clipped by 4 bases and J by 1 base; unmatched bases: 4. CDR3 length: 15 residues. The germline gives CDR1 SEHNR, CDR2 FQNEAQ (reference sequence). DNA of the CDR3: TGTGCCAGCAGCTCTCTAGCGGGAGCTTCCTACGAGCAGTACTTC. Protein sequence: CASSSLAGASYEQYF.

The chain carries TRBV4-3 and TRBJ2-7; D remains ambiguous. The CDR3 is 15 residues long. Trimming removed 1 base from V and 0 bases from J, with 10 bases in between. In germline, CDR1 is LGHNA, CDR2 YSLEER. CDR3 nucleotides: TGCGCCAGCAGCCAAGGTCTACTTCTCTCCTACGAGCAGTACTTC. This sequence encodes CASSQGLLLSYEQYF.

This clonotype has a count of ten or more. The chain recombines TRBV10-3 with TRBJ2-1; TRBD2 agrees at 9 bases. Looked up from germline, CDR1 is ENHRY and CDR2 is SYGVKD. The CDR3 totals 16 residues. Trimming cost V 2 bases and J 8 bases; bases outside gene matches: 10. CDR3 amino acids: CAISEPSGTNRDEQFF. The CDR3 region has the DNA TGTGCCATCAGTGAGCCTAGCGGGACGAATCGCGATGAGCAGTTCTTC.

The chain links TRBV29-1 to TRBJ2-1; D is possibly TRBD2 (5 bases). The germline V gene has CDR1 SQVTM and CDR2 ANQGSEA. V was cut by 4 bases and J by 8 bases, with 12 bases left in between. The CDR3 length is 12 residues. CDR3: CSVGFSVDEQFF. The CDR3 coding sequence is TGCAGCGTTGGATTTAGCGTCGATGAGCAGTTCTTC.

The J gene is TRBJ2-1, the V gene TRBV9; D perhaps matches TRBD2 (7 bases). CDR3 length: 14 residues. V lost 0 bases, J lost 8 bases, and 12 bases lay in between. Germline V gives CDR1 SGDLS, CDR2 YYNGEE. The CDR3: CASSVEGGLDEQFF. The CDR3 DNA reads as TGTGCCAGCAGCGTAGAGGGGGGGTTGGATGAGCAGTTCTTC.

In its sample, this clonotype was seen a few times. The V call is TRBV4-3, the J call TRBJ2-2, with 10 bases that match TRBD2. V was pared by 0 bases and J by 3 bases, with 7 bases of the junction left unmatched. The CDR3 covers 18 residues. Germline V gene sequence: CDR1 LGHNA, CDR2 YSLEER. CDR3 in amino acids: CASSQELAGGLDTGELFF. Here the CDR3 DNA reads TGCGCCAGCAGCCAAGAGTTAGCGGGGGGCTTAGACACCGGGGAGCTGTTTTTT.

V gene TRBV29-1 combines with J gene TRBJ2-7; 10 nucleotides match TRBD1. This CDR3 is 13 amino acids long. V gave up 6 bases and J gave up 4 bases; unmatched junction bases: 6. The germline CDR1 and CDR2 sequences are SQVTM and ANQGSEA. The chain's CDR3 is CSVRGQGIYEQYF. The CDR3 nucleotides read TGCAGCGTACGGGGACAGGGGATTTACGAGCAGTACTTC.

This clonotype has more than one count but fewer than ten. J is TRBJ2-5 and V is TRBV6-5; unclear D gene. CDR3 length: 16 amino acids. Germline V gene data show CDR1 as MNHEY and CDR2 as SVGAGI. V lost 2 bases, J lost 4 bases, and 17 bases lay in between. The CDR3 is CASSYETPIVRETQYF. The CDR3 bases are TGTGCCAGCAGTTACGAAACACCCATCGTGAGAGAGACCCAGTACTTC.

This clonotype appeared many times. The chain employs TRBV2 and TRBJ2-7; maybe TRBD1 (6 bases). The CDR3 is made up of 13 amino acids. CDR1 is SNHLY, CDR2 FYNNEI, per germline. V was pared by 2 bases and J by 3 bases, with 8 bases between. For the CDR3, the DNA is TGTGCCAGCAGTGAACCAGGGGACTACGAGCAGTACTTC. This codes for CASSEPGDYEQYF. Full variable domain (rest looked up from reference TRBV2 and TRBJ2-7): EPEVTQTPSHQVTQMGQEVILRCVPISNHLYFYWYRQILGQKVEFLVSFYNNEISEKSEIFDDQFSVERPDGSNFTLKIRSTKLEDSAMYFCASSEPGDYEQYFGPGTRLTVT.

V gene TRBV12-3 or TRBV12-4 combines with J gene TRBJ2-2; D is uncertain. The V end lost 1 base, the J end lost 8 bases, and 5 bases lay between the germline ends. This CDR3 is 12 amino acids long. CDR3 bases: TGTGCCAGCAGTTTAGATGCAGGGGAGCTGTTTTTT. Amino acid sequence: CASSLDAGELFF.

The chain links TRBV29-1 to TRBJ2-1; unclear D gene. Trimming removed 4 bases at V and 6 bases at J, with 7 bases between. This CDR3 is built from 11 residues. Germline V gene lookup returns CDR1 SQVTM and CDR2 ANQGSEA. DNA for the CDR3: TGCAGCGTTGTTTTTCGCAATGAGCAGTTCTTC. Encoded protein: CSVVFRNEQFF.

The CDR3, as DNA: TGTGCCAGCAGTTACCTGGCGGGAGATGGTAATGAGCAGTTCTTC. Encoded protein: CASSYLAGDGNEQFF. The rearrangement uses TRBV6-5 and TRBJ2-1; TRBD2 matches 7 bases. Germline V gene data show CDR1 as MNHEY and CDR2 as SVGAGI. V lost 2 bases, J lost 7 bases, and 8 bases stayed unmatched. The CDR3 covers 15 residues.

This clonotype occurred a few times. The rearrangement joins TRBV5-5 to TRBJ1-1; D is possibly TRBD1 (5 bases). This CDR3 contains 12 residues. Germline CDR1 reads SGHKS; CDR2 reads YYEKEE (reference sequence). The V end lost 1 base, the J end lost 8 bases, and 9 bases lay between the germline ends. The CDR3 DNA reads TGTGCCAGCAGCTTGTTTCGGGGGGAAGCTTTCTTT. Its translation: CASSLFRGEAFF.